Listed below are T cell receptor beta chains from one sample, sequenced in a study of blood T cell repertoires in COVID-19. Libraries were prepared by immunoSEQ multiplex PCR; TCRdb keeps only in-frame clonotypes and omits some of them. The data contain 250,000 to 400,000 clones, under 95% of them singletons. The sequenced sample was PBMCs or T cells enriched from blood (not recorded which). These receptors originate from a man aged 55 to 70 who had recovered from COVID-19. Both conserved end residues are part of each CDR3. The D gene is left open where the match is weak.

V gene	D gene	J gene	CDR3 protein
TRBV11-2	TRBD1	TRBJ1-1	CASSRRQGVMNTEAFF
TRBV7-9	.	TRBJ2-1	CASSPGVADSYNEQFF
TRBV12-3/TRBV12-4	TRBD2	TRBJ2-1	CASSPGSGREQFF
TRBV24-1	TRBD2	TRBJ2-1	CATSDSGIVSGKGLFEQFF
TRBV7-9	TRBD2	TRBJ2-3	CASSLALAGLTDTQYF
TRBV6-4	.	TRBJ2-2	CASSGELNTGELFF
TRBV25-1	.	TRBJ2-7	CASSEYTYYEQYF
TRBV4-1	.	TRBJ2-5	CASSRRGETQYF
TRBV5-5	.	TRBJ2-1	CASSLGPAGEQFF
TRBV14	TRBD1	TRBJ1-2	CASSQAPGQGFGYTF
TRBV3-1/TRBV3-2	.	TRBJ1-4	CASSQDPTLSRGEKLFF
TRBV2	.	TRBJ1-5	CASSPNRPRPGTNNQPQHF
TRBV12-5	.	TRBJ2-1	CASGMGSSYNEQFF
TRBV10-1	TRBD1	TRBJ1-4	CASSDLDREEKLFF
TRBV11-2	.	TRBJ1-3	CASSLVYASRDTIYF
TRBV2	.	TRBJ1-2	CASRYVQGGYTF
TRBV7-3	.	TRBJ2-2	CASSSTTNTGELFF
TRBV7-2	.	TRBJ1-6	CASSDQGGSPLHF
TRBV19	TRBD1	TRBJ1-2	CASSIKDRDPIYGYTF
TRBV6-2/TRBV6-3	.	TRBJ1-5	CASSQLGGGQPQHF
TRBV6-5	TRBD1	TRBJ2-7	CASGRTGDYEQYF
TRBV4-3	.	TRBJ1-6	CASSQGQGSSPLHF
TRBV3-1/TRBV3-2	.	TRBJ1-2	CASSQLGTNDGYTF
TRBV5-4	.	TRBJ2-7	CASSLKGGPRVEQYF
TRBV2	.	TRBJ1-5	CASSGGGGGIQPQHF
TRBV10-3	TRBD1	TRBJ2-5	CAIRGTGGAQYF
TRBV4-3	TRBD1	TRBJ1-1	CASSQDGTGVTEAFF
TRBV3-1/TRBV3-2	.	TRBJ2-1	CAAGNYNEQFF
TRBV6-6	TRBD2	TRBJ2-7	CASKPGTSGPTYEQYF
TRBV24-1	.	TRBJ1-2	CATSDLAGDYGYTF
TRBV5-1	TRBD1	TRBJ2-1	CASSLVVAGTGARNEQFF
TRBV5-1	TRBD1	TRBJ2-1	CASSTGTGPYNEQFF
TRBV5-4	.	TRBJ2-3	CASGGALDTQYF
TRBV19	TRBD1	TRBJ1-1	CASRRDREGTEAFF
TRBV19	TRBD1	TRBJ1-2	CASSPGTGDNYGYTF
TRBV15	.	TRBJ2-1	CATSRVLADPYNEQFF
TRBV6-5	TRBD1	TRBJ2-7	CASSKTGGDSYEQYF
TRBV9	TRBD1	TRBJ2-7	CASSVGGDRVYDEQYF
TRBV3-1/TRBV3-2	.	TRBJ2-3	CASSPRGTDTQYF
TRBV5-1	.	TRBJ1-1	CASSVRGGTEAFF
TRBV12-5	TRBD1	TRBJ1-4	CASGLIQGGASNEKLFF
TRBV14	.	TRBJ1-1	CASSQGWRSRNTEAFF
TRBV4-1	.	TRBJ1-1	CASSRSRGGNMNTEAFF
TRBV6-5	TRBD2	TRBJ2-7	CASSSTSGRVEQYF
TRBV7-9	.	TRBJ2-3	CASPREYF
TRBV5-8	.	TRBJ1-6	CASSSPGTRNSPLHF
TRBV14	.	TRBJ1-1	CASSHTGMRNTEAFF
TRBV19	.	TRBJ1-2	CASSPDSGANYGYTF
TRBV5-1	TRBD1	TRBJ2-1	CASSWGQGAYNEQFF
TRBV12-3/TRBV12-4	.	TRBJ1-5	CASKIQGNQPQHF
TRBV24-1	.	TRBJ1-2	CATSDHRGVEGYTF
TRBV19	.	TRBJ1-1	CASSVQGAVTEAFF
TRBV7-3	.	TRBJ2-2	CASSYREGEELFF
TRBV11-2	.	TRBJ1-1	CASSRSRGTRVGTEAFF
TRBV4-1	.	TRBJ1-2	CASSQTTATNYGYTF
TRBV18	.	TRBJ1-4	CASSPPDIGEKLFF
TRBV27	.	TRBJ2-7	CASSIQGLSYEQYF
TRBV3-1/TRBV3-2	TRBD1	TRBJ1-6	CASSLAGQASSSPLHF
TRBV19	TRBD1	TRBJ1-1	CASSNDRDNTEAFF